The 20 T cell receptor beta chains below all came from one sample that was sequenced in a study of blood T cell repertoires in COVID-19. TCRdb's table, derived via immunoSEQ multiplex PCR, lists solely in-frame clones and lacks some. Of 20,000 to 25,000 clones in the sample, roughly four fifths were seen once. The sample comprised peripheral blood. These receptors were taken from a human donor in a cohort sampled during active or convalescent COVID-19.

This clone rates as large (0.1 to 1%). The J gene is TRBJ1-5, the V gene TRBV6-5; the D gene is possibly TRBD1 (6 bases). Deletions cut 6 bases from V and 3 bases from J, with 9 bases between. CDR3 length equals 13 residues. In germline, CDR1 is MNHEY, CDR2 SVGAGI. CDR3 residues: CASRGAYNQPQHF. As DNA, the CDR3 is TGTGCCAGCAGGGGGGCCTACAATCAGCCCCAGCATTTT.

The V gene is TRBV5-1, the J gene TRBJ2-5, with 14 bases matching TRBD2. CDR3 size: 17 residues. The V gene end was trimmed by 0 bases and the J gene end by 1 base; junction bases not matched to a gene: 2. Germline V gene lookup returns CDR1 SGHRS and CDR2 YFSETQ. The CDR3, as DNA: TGCGCCAGCAGCTTGGGACTAGCGGGGGGGCCCCAAGAGACCCAGTACTTC. Translated: CASSLGLAGGPQETQYF.

The rearrangement uses TRBV5-1 and TRBJ2-5; 8 bases match TRBD1. V gave up 1 base and J gave up 5 bases; unmatched junction bases: 7. The CDR3 totals 15 residues. The germline V gene has CDR1 SGHRS and CDR2 YFSETQ. The CDR3 loop reads CASSLQSRGQETQYF. DNA of the CDR3: TGCGCCAGCAGCTTGCAGAGCAGGGGGCAGGAGACCCAGTACTTC.

This clone was seen at least ten times. At one of its ends the junction is not consistent with the germline gene, which may arise from a read error. CDR3 amino acids: CASSLPMVYDEQFF. In nucleotides, the CDR3 is TGTGCCAGCAGTTTGCCAATGGTCTACGATGAGCAGTTCTTC. The V gene is TRBV28, the J gene TRBJ2-1; D call uncertain. The CDR3 consists of 14 residues. Germline lookup yields CDR1 MDHEN and CDR2 SYDVKM.

The chain joins TRBV19 to TRBJ2-7; D ambiguous. This CDR3 comprises 13 residues. Germline CDR1 reads LNHDA; CDR2 reads SQIVND (reference sequence). With 4 bases removed from V and 2 bases from J, the gap between germline ends came to 9 bases. CDR3 nucleotides: TGTGCCAGTAGTAAGACGGGTCCCTACGAGCAGTACTTC. It translates to CASSKTGPYEQYF. Combining the CDR3 with reference TRBV19 and TRBJ2-7 gives the whole variable domain DGGITQSPKYLFRKEGQNVTLSCEQNLNHDAMYWYRQDPGQGLRLIYYSQIVNDFQKGDIAEGYSVSREKKESFPLTVTSAQKNPTAFYLCASSKTGPYEQYFGPGTRLTVT.

This clone was detected a few times. This sequence joins TRBV18 and TRBJ1-2, with D maybe TRBD1 (6 bases). Germline assignment: CDR1 KGHSH and CDR2 LQKENI. V gave up 2 bases and J gave up 4 bases, with 17 bases separating them. CDR3 length: 16 residues. The CDR3 DNA sequence: TGTGCCAGCTCACCATCGGTCGGCGGGGGCATCTATGGCTACACCTTC. It specifies CASSPSVGGGIYGYTF. The full variable domain, its missing parts supplied by reference TRBV18 and TRBJ1-2, is NAGVMQNPRHLVRRRGQEARLRCSPMKGHSHVYWYRQLPEEGLKFMVYLQKENIIDESGMPKERFSAEFPKEGPSILRIQQVVRGDSAAYFCASSPSVGGGIYGYTFGSGTRLTVV.

This rearrangement joins TRBV28 to TRBJ1-2; 9 bases align to TRBD1. The CDR3 covers 14 residues. Per the germline V gene, CDR1 is MDHEN and CDR2 is SYDVKM. Unmatched junction bases numbered 6, after V lost 8 bases and J lost 2 bases. CDR3 amino acids: CASHRDRVNYGYTF. CDR3 DNA sequence: TGTGCCAGCCATAGGGACAGGGTAAACTATGGCTACACCTTC.

V is TRBV28 and J is TRBJ1-1, with D perhaps matching TRBD1 (6 bases). CDR1 is MDHEN and CDR2 is SYDVKM in the germline V gene. The CDR3 consists of 15 residues. The ends were cut back, 3 bases at V and 2 bases at J, with 13 bases in the middle. CDR3 loop: CASSLGGRSNTEAFF. CDR3 coding DNA: TGTGCCAGCAGTTTGGGGGGGCGGTCCAACACTGAAGCTTTCTTT.

The gene calls are TRBV28 and TRBJ2-2; tentatively, D is TRBD2 (7 bases). The V gene's germline CDR1 is MDHEN and CDR2 SYDVKM. Trimming removed 8 bases from V and 4 bases from J, with 17 bases in between. CDR3 length equals 15 residues. CDR3 amino acids: CASVEGGAATGELFF. CDR3 bases: TGTGCCAGCGTCGAGGGGGGGGCGGCCACCGGGGAGCTGTTTTTT. Complete variable domain (other parts from reference TRBV28 and TRBJ2-2): DVKVTQSSRYLVKRTGEKVFLECVQDMDHENMFWYRQDPGLGLRLIYFSYDVKMKEKGDIPEGYSVSREKKERFSLILESASTNQTSMYLCASVEGGAATGELFFGEGSRLTVL.

There are a few counts of this clone. CDR3 in DNA: TGTGCCAGCAGCCATCTAGCGGGGGGACCTCTCGAGCAGTACTTC. Protein product: CASSHLAGGPLEQYF. The chain couples TRBV11-2 to TRBJ2-7; TRBD2 agrees at 11 bases. CDR1 is SGHAT and CDR2 is FQNNGV in the germline V gene. V lost 5 bases and J lost 6; bases outside the gene matches: 9. This CDR3 has 15 amino acids.

The count of this clone is one. This chain links TRBV7-2 with TRBJ2-1, with D perhaps matching TRBD2 (6 bases). This CDR3 has 15 residues. Germline V gene lookup returns CDR1 SGHTA and CDR2 FQGNSA. V lost 5 bases and J 3 bases, leaving 14 bases between the germline ends. The CDR3 region is CASSLTSRDYNEQFF. The DNA of the CDR3 is TGTGCCAGCAGCCTTACTAGCAGGGACTACAATGAGCAGTTCTTC.

V usage is TRBV5-4 and J usage is TRBJ2-1; TRBD2 aligns across 9 bases. CDR3 length: 16 residues. Germline-derived CDR1 and CDR2 are SGHNT and YYREEE (reference sequence). Trimming took 0 bases from V and 9 from J; bases not matched to a gene: 10. The CDR3 DNA sequence: TGTGCCAGCAGCTTGGGGTCGCGGGGGGGCCTCGGTGAGCAGTTCTTC. Its translation is CASSLGSRGGLGEQFF.

Within the sample, this clone is medium-sized. This chain links TRBV27 with TRBJ2-7, with 9 bases that match TRBD1. Germline loops: CDR1 MNHEY, CDR2 SMNVEV (reference sequence). This CDR3 region has 14 residues. V lost 2 bases to trimming and J lost 1 base; unmatched junction nucleotides: 0. The CDR3 nucleotides read TGTGCCAGCAGTTTAGGACAGGGGTCCTACGAGCAGTACTTC. Residues: CASSLGQGSYEQYF.

The chain uses TRBV9 and TRBJ2-3; D is ambiguous. The CDR3 spans 14 residues. In germline, CDR1 is SGDLS, CDR2 YYNGEE. V was cut by 0 bases and J by 3 bases, with 8 bases left in between. This chain's CDR3 is CASSVAGITDTQYF. Here the CDR3 DNA reads TGTGCCAGCAGCGTAGCGGGTATTACAGATACGCAGTATTTT.

Only a few counts were recorded for this clone. The V and J genes are TRBV5-8 and TRBJ2-5; possibly TRBD1 for D (5 bases). Per germline, CDR1 SGHTS and CDR2 YDEGEE. The CDR3 is made up of 14 amino acids. V was cut by 0 bases and J by 5 bases, with 11 bases left in between. The chain's CDR3 is CASSLDPGLETQYF. The CDR3 DNA follows: TGTGCCAGCAGCTTGGATCCAGGGTTGGAGACCCAGTACTTC.

J is TRBJ1-5 and V is TRBV28, with D possibly being TRBD1 (6 bases). This CDR3 has 15 amino acids. Per germline, CDR1 MDHEN and CDR2 SYDVKM. Trimming shortened V by 4 bases and J by 5 bases, and 15 bases separated the two germline ends. CDR3 region: CASSYRVLGDQPQHF. CDR3 DNA sequence: TGTGCCAGCAGTTACAGGGTGTTGGGGGATCAGCCCCAGCATTTT.

J is TRBJ1-1 and V is TRBV10-3, with TRBD1 matching over 7 bases. Trimming removed 4 bases from V and 1 base from J; junction bases left unmatched: 3. Germline assignment: CDR1 ENHRY and CDR2 SYGVKD. This CDR3 is 14 amino acids long. The CDR3 loop reads CAISAGQKNTEAFF. The CDR3, as DNA: TGTGCCATCAGTGCGGGACAGAAGAACACTGAAGCTTTCTTT.

In its sample, this clone was seen once. The rearrangement uses TRBV19 and TRBJ2-7; a possible D gene is TRBD1 (5 bases). V lost 7 bases, J lost 6 bases, and 10 bases lay in between. CDR1 and CDR2 from the germline V gene are LNHDA and SQIVND (reference sequence). The CDR3 sequence is 11 residues long. CDR3 sequence: CASTQGFEQYF. CDR3 DNA sequence: TGTGCCAGTACTCAGGGTTTCGAGCAGTACTTC.

V usage is TRBV29-1 and J usage is TRBJ2-5; D might be TRBD1 (5 bases). The CDR3 is made up of 15 amino acids. The germline V and J ends were trimmed by 3 bases and 5 bases, with 19 bases remaining between them. In germline, CDR1 is SQVTM, CDR2 ANQGSEA. CDR3 in DNA: TGCAGCGTTGAGCCTCCCACAGGCCATCAGGAGACCCAGTACTTC. Its translation is CSVEPPTGHQETQYF.

The chain is built from TRBV6-5 and TRBJ1-1, with D possibly being TRBD1 (5 bases). Germline V CDR1 and CDR2: MNHEY, SVGAGI. The CDR3 is made up of 14 amino acids. V gave up 4 bases and J gave up 4 bases, with 13 bases separating them. For the CDR3, the DNA is TGTGCCAGCAGTTCCTTAAGGGGCTTCACTGAAGCTTTCTTT. Translated, it gives CASSSLRGFTEAFF.